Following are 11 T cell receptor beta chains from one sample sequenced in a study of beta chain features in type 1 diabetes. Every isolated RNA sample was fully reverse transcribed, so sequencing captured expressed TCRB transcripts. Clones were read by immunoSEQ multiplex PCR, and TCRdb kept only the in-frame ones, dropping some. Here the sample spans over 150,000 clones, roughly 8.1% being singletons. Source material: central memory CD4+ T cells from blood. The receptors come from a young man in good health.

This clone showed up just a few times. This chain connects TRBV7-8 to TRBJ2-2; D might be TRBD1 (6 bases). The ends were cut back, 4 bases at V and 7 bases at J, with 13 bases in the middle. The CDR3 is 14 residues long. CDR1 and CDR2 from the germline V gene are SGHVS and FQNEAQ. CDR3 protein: CASSSTAQGGELFF. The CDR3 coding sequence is TGTGCCAGCAGCTCTACCGCACAGGGCGGGGAGCTGTTTTTT.

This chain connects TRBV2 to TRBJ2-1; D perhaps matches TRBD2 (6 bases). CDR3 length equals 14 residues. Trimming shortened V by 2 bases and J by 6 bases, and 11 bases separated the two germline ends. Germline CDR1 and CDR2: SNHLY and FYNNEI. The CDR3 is CASSETPSANEQFF. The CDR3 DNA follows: TGTGCCAGCAGTGAAACCCCTAGCGCCAATGAGCAGTTCTTC.

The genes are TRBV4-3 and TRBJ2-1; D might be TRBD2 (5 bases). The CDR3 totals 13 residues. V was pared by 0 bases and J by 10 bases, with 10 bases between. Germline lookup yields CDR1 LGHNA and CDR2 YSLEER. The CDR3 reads CASSQDRQREQFF. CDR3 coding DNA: TGCGCCAGCAGCCAAGATCGGCAGCGGGAGCAGTTCTTC.

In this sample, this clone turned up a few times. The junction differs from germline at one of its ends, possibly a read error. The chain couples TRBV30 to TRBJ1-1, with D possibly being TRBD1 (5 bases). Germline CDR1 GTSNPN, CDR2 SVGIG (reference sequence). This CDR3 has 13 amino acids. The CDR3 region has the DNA TGTGCCTGGTTGAGACAGATCAACACTGAAGTTTTCTTT. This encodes CAWLRQINTEVFF. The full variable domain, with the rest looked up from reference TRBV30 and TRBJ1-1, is SQTIHQWPATLVQPVGSPLSLECTVEGTSNPNLYWYRQAAGRGLQLLFYSVGIGQISSEVPQNLSASRPQDRQFILSSKKLLLSDSGFYLCAWLRQINTEVFFGQGTRLTVV.

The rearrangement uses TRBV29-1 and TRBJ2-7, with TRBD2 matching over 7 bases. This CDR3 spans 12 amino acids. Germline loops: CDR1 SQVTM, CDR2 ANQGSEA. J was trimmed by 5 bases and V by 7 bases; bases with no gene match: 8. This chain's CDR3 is CSAGRLADEQYF. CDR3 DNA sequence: TGCAGCGCCGGCCGACTAGCTGACGAGCAGTACTTC.

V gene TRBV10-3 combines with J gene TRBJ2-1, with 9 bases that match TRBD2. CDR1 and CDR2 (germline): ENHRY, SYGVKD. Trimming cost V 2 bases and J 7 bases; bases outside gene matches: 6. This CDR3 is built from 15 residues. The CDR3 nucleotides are TGTGCCATCAGTGAGAATCGCGGGGGGGGAAATGAGCAGTTCTTC. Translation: CAISENRGGGNEQFF.

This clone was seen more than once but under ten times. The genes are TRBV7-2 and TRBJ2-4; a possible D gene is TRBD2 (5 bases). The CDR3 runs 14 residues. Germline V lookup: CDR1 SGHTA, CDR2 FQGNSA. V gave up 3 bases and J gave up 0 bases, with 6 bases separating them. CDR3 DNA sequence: TGTGCCAGCAGCTTCGGGATAGCCAAAAACATTCAGTACTTC. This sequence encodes CASSFGIAKNIQYF.

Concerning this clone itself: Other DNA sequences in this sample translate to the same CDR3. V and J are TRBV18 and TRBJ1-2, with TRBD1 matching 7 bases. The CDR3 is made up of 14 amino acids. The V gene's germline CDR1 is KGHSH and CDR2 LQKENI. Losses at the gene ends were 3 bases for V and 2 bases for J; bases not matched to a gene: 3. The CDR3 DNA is TGTGCCAGCTCACCGAGGACAGGCAACTATGGCTACACCTTC. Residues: CASSPRTGNYGYTF.

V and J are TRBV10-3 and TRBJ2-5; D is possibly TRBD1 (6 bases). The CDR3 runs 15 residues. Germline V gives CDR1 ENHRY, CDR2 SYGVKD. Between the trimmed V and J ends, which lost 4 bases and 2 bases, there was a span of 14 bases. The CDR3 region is CAISAVGQQQETQYF. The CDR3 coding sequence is TGTGCCATCAGTGCGGTAGGACAGCAACAAGAGACCCAGTACTTC.

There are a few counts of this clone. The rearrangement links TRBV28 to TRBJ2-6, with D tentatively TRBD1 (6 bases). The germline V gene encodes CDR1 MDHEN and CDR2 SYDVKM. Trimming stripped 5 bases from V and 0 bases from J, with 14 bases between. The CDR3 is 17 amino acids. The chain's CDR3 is CASSLLQGNSGANVLTF. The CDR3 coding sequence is TGTGCCAGCAGTCTATTACAGGGAAACTCTGGGGCCAACGTCCTGACTTTC.

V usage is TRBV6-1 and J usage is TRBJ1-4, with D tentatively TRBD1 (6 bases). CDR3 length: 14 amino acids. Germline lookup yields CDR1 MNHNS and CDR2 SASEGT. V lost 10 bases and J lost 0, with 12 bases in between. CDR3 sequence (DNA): TGTGCCATATTGGACAGTGCAACTAATGAAAAACTGTTTTTT. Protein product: CAILDSATNEKLFF.